This T cell receptor (beta chain) was identified during a study of cytomegalovirus exposure and HLA in healthy donors. Between the trimmed V and J ends, which lost 7 bases and 4 bases, there was a span of 16 bases. CDR3 length equals 14 residues. Germline V gene sequence: CDR1 MDHEN, CDR2 SYDVKM. PCR amplification relied on 60 Vbeta primers (plus 13 Jbeta primers). Data came from immunoSEQ multiplex PCR; TCRdb stores just in-frame clones and leaves some out. The table has over 100,000 clones, over 60% seen once. What was sequenced was PBMCs. This chain links TRBV28 with TRBJ1-1; possibly TRBD1 for D (6 bases). This clonotype was sampled from a male donor in good health and CMV-seropositive. DNA of the CDR3: TGTGCCAGCAACGGACCGGGACACGGCACTGAAGCTTTCTTT. Encoded protein: CASNGPGHGTEAFF.